This passage covers 29 T cell receptor beta chains from one sample sequenced in a study of blood T cell repertoires in COVID-19. Profiling relied on immunoSEQ multiplex PCR, and the TCRdb table lists in-frame clones only, not all of them. This sample has tens of thousands of clones, with around 86% found just once. Sequences were obtained from peripheral blood. Receptors originate from a man aged 45-65 years with active or convalescent COVID-19.

The chain couples TRBV11-1 to TRBJ1-3, with a weak D call TRBD1 (6 bases). With 4 bases removed from V and 0 bases from J, the gap between germline ends came to 10 bases. The germline V gene encodes CDR1 SGHAT and CDR2 FQDESV (reference sequence). This CDR3 comprises 15 residues. The CDR3 coding sequence is TGTGCCAGCAGCTCGACAGGAGACTCTGGAAACACCATATATTTT. Its protein product is CASSSTGDSGNTIYF.

The V and J genes are TRBV7-8 and TRBJ2-3; a weak D match, TRBD2 (6 bases). Trimming left V 6 bases short and J 2 bases short, with 15 bases between. CDR3 length: 15 residues. Germline assignment: CDR1 SGHVS and CDR2 FQNEAQ. CDR3 sequence: CASSRSGRDTDTQYF. CDR3 nucleotide sequence: TGTGCCAGCAGTCGTAGTGGGCGGGACACAGATACGCAGTATTTT.

In DNA, the CDR3 is TGTGCCAGCAGCCCACAGGGGTTAATGGACTATGGCTACACCTTC. Protein: CASSPQGLMDYGYTF. The chain is built from TRBV7-2 and TRBJ1-2, with 7 bases lining up with TRBD1. J lost 3 bases, V lost 5 bases, and 9 bases had no gene match. CDR3 length: 15 residues. Germline CDR1 is SGHTA and CDR2 is FQGNSA.

The J gene is TRBJ2-7, the V gene TRBV7-9; 7 nucleotides align to TRBD1. Per the germline V gene, CDR1 is SEHNR and CDR2 is FQNEAQ (reference sequence). The CDR3 contains 14 residues. Losses at the gene ends were 1 base for V and 2 bases for J; bases not matched to a gene: 2. The DNA of the CDR3 is TGTGCCAGCAGCTTAGGGACAGGAGCCTACGAGCAGTACTTC. It translates to CASSLGTGAYEQYF. The whole variable domain, remainder taken from reference TRBV7-9 and TRBJ2-7, is DTGVSQNPRHKITKRGQNVTFRCDPISEHNRLYWYRQTLGQGPEFLTYFQNEAQLEKSRLLSDRFSAERPKGSFSTLEIQRTEQGDSAMYLCASSLGTGAYEQYFGPGTRLTVT.

V and J are TRBV10-3 and TRBJ2-1; 8 nucleotides line up with TRBD1. Trimming cost V 3 bases and J 7 bases; bases outside gene matches: 2. This CDR3 region has 13 residues. Germline-derived CDR1 and CDR2 are ENHRY and SYGVKD. The CDR3 DNA follows: TGTGCCATCAGTGAACAGGGGGATAATGAGCAGTTCTTC. It encodes CAISEQGDNEQFF.

This chain uses TRBV7-2 with TRBJ1-5; 7 bases are a match to TRBD1. The CDR3 covers 15 residues. The V and J ends lost 1 base and 3 bases, in that order; junction bases with no gene match: 3. From germline, CDR1 is SGHTA and CDR2 FQGNSA. Here the CDR3 DNA reads TGTGCCAGCAGCTTAGTTGGGACAGACAATCAGCCCCAGCATTTT. Translation gives CASSLVGTDNQPQHF.

The gene calls are TRBV10-2 and TRBJ1-2; D may be TRBD1 (5 bases). Trimming left V 2 bases short and J 11 bases short, with 15 bases between. The CDR3 consists of 13 residues. CDR1 WSHSY and CDR2 SAAADI come from the germline V gene. CDR3 sequence (DNA): TGCGCCAGCAGTGAGGCCCCAGGGAAAAGGTACACCTTC. This gives the protein CASSEAPGKRYTF.

This chain links TRBV27 with TRBJ1-2; 11 positions match TRBD1. Germline V gene lookup returns CDR1 MNHEY and CDR2 SMNVEV (reference sequence). The CDR3 covers 15 residues. V lost 5 bases, J lost 4 bases, and 6 bases stayed unmatched. The CDR3 sequence is CASSARTGGVYGYTF. In DNA form, the CDR3 reads TGTGCCAGCAGTGCCCGGACAGGGGGCGTCTATGGCTACACCTTC.

The J gene is TRBJ2-7, the V gene TRBV12-2; the table's D gene call, TRBD2, was not cross checked with the DNA. TRBV12-2 is termed a pseudogene. The CDR3 length is 17 residues. CDR3 in amino acids: CASRLDLFRRLAYEQYV. The CDR3 coding sequence is TGTGCAAGTCGCTTGGACCTCTTCAGGAGGCTAGCCTACGAGCAGTACGTC.

The genes are TRBV9 and TRBJ1-6, with a tentative D call TRBD1 (6 bases). CDR1 is SGDLS and CDR2 is YYNGEE in the germline V gene. The CDR3 spans 14 residues. V shed 0 bases and J shed 11 bases, with 12 bases lying between them. CDR3 in DNA: TGTGCCAGCAGCGTAGGAGACAGGCCCGCACCCCTCCACTTT. It specifies CASSVGDRPAPLHF.

J is TRBJ1-1 and V is TRBV5-1; D may be TRBD1 (5 bases). The CDR3 length is 14 residues. Germline CDR1 reads SGHRS; CDR2 reads YFSETQ. The germline V and J ends were trimmed by 1 base and 4 bases, with 11 bases remaining between them. Here the CDR3 DNA reads TGCGCCAGCAGCTTGTTTTGGGGGGGCACTGAAGCTTTCTTT. It yields the protein CASSLFWGGTEAFF.

The chain links TRBV28 to TRBJ2-7; TRBD1 agrees at 11 bases. The CDR3 totals 16 residues. The germline V gene encodes CDR1 MDHEN and CDR2 SYDVKM. V dropped 3 bases and J dropped 2; count of bases not matched to a gene: 6. CDR3 region: CASSFGGQGETYEQYF. The CDR3 DNA is TGTGCCAGCAGTTTTGGGGGACAGGGGGAAACCTACGAGCAGTACTTC.

This chain connects TRBV5-4 to TRBJ2-4, with 7 bases identical to TRBD2. V was pared by 4 bases and J by 5 bases, with 3 bases of the junction left unmatched. The CDR3 is 13 amino acids. CDR1 and CDR2 (germline): SGHNT, YYREEE (reference sequence). The CDR3 DNA reads TGTGCCAGCAGCCTCCGGGGGGAAAACATTCAGTACTTC. This codes for CASSLRGENIQYF.

In its sample, this clone was seen once. The V gene is TRBV7-8, the J gene TRBJ1-5; D might be TRBD1 (6 bases). Trimming removed 5 bases from V and 0 bases from J, with 17 bases in between. Germline V gives CDR1 SGHVS, CDR2 FQNEAQ. The CDR3 is 17 residues long. In DNA, the CDR3 is TGTGCCAGCAGCCAGACAGGAGCGATTATTAGCAATCAGCCCCAGCATTTT. Its translation is CASSQTGAIISNQPQHF.

This chain joins TRBV5-1 and TRBJ2-5, with D tentatively TRBD1 (6 bases). Germline loops: CDR1 SGHRS, CDR2 YFSETQ. V dropped 4 bases and J dropped 2 bases, with 9 bases sitting between them. The CDR3 is 13 residues long. The CDR3 DNA reads TGCGCCAGCAGCGACGGACAGCAAGAGACCCAGTACTTC. Encoded protein: CASSDGQQETQYF. Full variable domain (remainder filled in from reference TRBV5-1 and TRBJ2-5): KAGVTQTPRYLIKTRGQQVTLSCSPISGHRSVSWYQQTPGQGLQFLFEYFSETQRNKGNFPGRFSGRQFSNSRSEMNVSTLELGDSALYLCASSDGQQETQYFGPGTRLLVL.

The V and J genes are TRBV3-1 (or the pseudogene TRBV3-2) and TRBJ1-5, with no clear D. The CDR3 runs to 15 residues. CDR1 is LGHDT and CDR2 is YNNKEL in the germline V gene (reference sequence). Trimming shortened V by 6 bases and J by 7 bases, and 19 bases separated the two germline ends. The CDR3 is CASSHRGESGQPQHF. The DNA for the CDR3 is TGTGCCAGCAGTCACCGTGGGGAGAGCGGACAGCCCCAGCATTTT.

J is TRBJ2-7 and V is TRBV28; 9 positions agree with TRBD2. The germline gives CDR1 MDHEN, CDR2 SYDVKM. V shed 3 bases, J shed 5 bases, and the junction held 5 bases outside the gene matches. The CDR3 is 14 residues long. CDR3 coding DNA: TGTGCCAGCAGTTTCGGCGGGGGGGGCAACGAGCAGTACTTC. It translates to CASSFGGGGNEQYF.

V gene TRBV2 combines with J gene TRBJ1-1, with D maybe TRBD1 (5 bases). There are 14 residues in the CDR3. The V and J ends lost 5 bases and 0 bases respectively, with 10 bases between them. Per the germline V gene, CDR1 is SNHLY and CDR2 is FYNNEI. CDR3 protein: CASSLWGVNTEAFF. Written as DNA, the CDR3 is TGTGCCAGCAGTCTCTGGGGCGTGAACACTGAAGCTTTCTTT. The full variable domain, in which reference TRBV2 and TRBJ1-1 provide the parts outside the CDR3, is EPEVTQTPSHQVTQMGQEVILRCVPISNHLYFYWYRQILGQKVEFLVSFYNNEISEKSEIFDDQFSVERPDGSNFTLKIRSTKLEDSAMYFCASSLWGVNTEAFFGQGTRLTVV.

This chain uses TRBV13 with TRBJ1-5; a weak D match, TRBD1 (5 bases). Between the trimmed V and J ends, which lost 3 bases and 7 bases, there was a span of 16 bases. CDR1 and CDR2 from the germline V gene are PRHDT and FYEKMQ (reference sequence). The CDR3 is 15 amino acids. CDR3 coding DNA: TGTGCCAGCAGCTTGGGCAGGCTCAAGGGGCAGCCCCAGCATTTT. This sequence encodes CASSLGRLKGQPQHF.

This clone appeared once. The chain joins TRBV12-3 or TRBV12-4 to TRBJ1-1, with unresolved D. Trimming stripped 1 base from V and 7 bases from J, with 7 bases between. This CDR3 is built from 12 residues. For the CDR3, the DNA is TGTGCCAGCAGTTTAGTTGGGCATGAAGCTTTCTTT. Its protein product is CASSLVGHEAFF.

This chain uses TRBV6-6 with TRBJ2-5, with D possibly TRBD2 on 6 matching bases. Per the germline V gene, CDR1 is MNHNY and CDR2 is SVGAGI (reference sequence). There are 13 residues in the CDR3. V lost 7 bases and J 1 base, leaving 10 bases between the germline ends. The CDR3, as DNA: TGTGCCAGCACCGGGAGCGTCCAAGAGACCCAGTACTTC. This gives the protein CASTGSVQETQYF.

The V gene is TRBV19, the J gene TRBJ1-4; D unclear. This CDR3 has 14 residues. Germline-derived CDR1 and CDR2 are LNHDA and SQIVND (reference sequence). The DNA of the CDR3 is TGTGCATCGAGGCGGGCCGCAACTAATGAAAAACTGTTTTTT. This translates into CASRRAATNEKLFF.

V and J are TRBV6-6 and TRBJ2-2; D gene unclear. The CDR3 is 13 residues long. The V gene's germline CDR1 is MNHNY and CDR2 SVGAGI (reference sequence). The V end lost 5 bases, the J end lost 6 bases, and 10 bases lay between the germline ends. The CDR3 nucleotides are TGTGCCAGCAGTCATCGAGAGGCCGGGGAGCTGTTTTTT. It codes for CASSHREAGELFF.

The gene calls are TRBV10-1 and TRBJ2-2; D unclear. Germline-derived CDR1 and CDR2 are WNHNN and SYGVQD (reference sequence). Trimming took 5 bases from V and 8 from J, leaving 6 bases between them. The CDR3 covers 11 residues. CDR3 residues: CASSSQGELFF. DNA of the CDR3: TGCGCCAGCAGTTCCCAGGGGGAGCTGTTTTTT.

This chain connects TRBV11-2 to TRBJ1-5, with unresolved D. With 2 bases removed from V and 1 base from J, the gap between germline ends came to 9 bases. Germline assignment: CDR1 SGHAT and CDR2 FQNNGV. CDR3 length: 15 residues. The CDR3, as DNA: TGTGCCAGCAGCTTAAACGGGTACAGCAATCAGCCCCAGCATTTT. As protein: CASSLNGYSNQPQHF.

The chain links TRBV7-2 to TRBJ2-5; 9 positions match TRBD2. CDR3 length equals 16 residues. Trimming cost V 0 bases and J 2 bases; bases outside gene matches: 4. Per germline, CDR1 SGHTA and CDR2 FQGNSA. This CDR3 is CASSLAAGGLQETQYF. CDR3 DNA sequence: TGTGCCAGCAGCTTAGCGGCGGGGGGGTTACAAGAGACCCAGTACTTC.

The V gene is TRBV28, the J gene TRBJ2-3; TRBD2 matches at 7 bases. CDR1 and CDR2 from the germline V gene are MDHEN and SYDVKM. V shed 2 bases, J shed 4 bases, and the junction held 6 bases outside the gene matches. This CDR3 spans 15 amino acids. This CDR3 reads CASSLVTGGPDTQYF. Written as DNA, the CDR3 is TGTGCCAGCAGTTTAGTAACGGGGGGTCCAGATACGCAGTATTTT.

This chain connects TRBV6-5 to TRBJ2-3, with TRBD2 matching 7 bases. Trimming cost V 7 bases and J 4 bases; bases outside gene matches: 5. This CDR3 region has 13 residues. Germline-derived CDR1 and CDR2 are MNHEY and SVGAGI. CDR3 sequence reads: CASTSAGADTQYF. CDR3 nucleotides: TGTGCCAGCACCTCCGCGGGGGCAGATACGCAGTATTTT.

The chain has TRBV20-1 and TRBJ2-7; D may be TRBD2 (6 bases). CDR1 is DFQATT and CDR2 is SNEGSKA in the germline V gene (reference sequence). CDR3 length equals 14 residues. Deletions cut 3 bases from V and 0 bases from J, with 12 bases between. CDR3 DNA: TGCAGTGCTAGTCTAGCGCAGAGCTCCTACGAGCAGTACTTC. Protein sequence: CSASLAQSSYEQYF.